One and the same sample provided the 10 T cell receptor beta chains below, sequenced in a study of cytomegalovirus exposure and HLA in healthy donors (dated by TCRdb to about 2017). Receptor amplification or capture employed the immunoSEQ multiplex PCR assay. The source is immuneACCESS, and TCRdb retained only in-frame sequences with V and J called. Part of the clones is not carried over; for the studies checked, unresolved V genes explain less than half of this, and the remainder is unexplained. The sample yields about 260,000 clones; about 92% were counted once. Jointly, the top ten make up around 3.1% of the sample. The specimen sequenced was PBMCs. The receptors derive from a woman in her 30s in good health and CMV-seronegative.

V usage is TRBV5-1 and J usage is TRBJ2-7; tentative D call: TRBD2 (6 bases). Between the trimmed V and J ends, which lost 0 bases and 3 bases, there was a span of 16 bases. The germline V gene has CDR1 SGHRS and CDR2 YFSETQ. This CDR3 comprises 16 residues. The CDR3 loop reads CASSLAGGRWVYEQYF. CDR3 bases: TGCGCCAGCAGCTTGGCCGGTGGGAGGTGGGTCTACGAGCAGTACTTC.

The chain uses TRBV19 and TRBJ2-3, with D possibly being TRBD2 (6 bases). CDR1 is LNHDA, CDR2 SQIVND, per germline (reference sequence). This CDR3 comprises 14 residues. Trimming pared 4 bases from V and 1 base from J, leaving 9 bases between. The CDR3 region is CASSTGVGTDTQYF. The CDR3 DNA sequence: TGTGCCAGTAGTACGGGGGTGGGCACAGATACGCAGTATTTT.

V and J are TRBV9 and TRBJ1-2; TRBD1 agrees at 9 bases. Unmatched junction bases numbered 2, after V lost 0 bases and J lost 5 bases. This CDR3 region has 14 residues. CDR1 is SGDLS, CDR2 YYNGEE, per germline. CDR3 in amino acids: CASSVVDRGYGYTF. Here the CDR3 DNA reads TGTGCCAGCAGCGTAGTCGACAGGGGGTATGGCTACACCTTC.

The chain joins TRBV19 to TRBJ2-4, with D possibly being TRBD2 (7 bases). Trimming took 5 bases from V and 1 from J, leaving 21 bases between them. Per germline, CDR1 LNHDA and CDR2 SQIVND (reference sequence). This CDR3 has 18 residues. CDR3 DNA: TGTGCCAGTAGTCCCCTTAGGGGGGGGAGCGACGCCAAAAACATTCAGTACTTC. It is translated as CASSPLRGGSDAKNIQYF.

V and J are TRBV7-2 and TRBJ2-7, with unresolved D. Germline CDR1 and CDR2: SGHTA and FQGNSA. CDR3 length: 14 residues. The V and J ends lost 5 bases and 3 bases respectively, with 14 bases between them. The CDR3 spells CASSTSNSIYEQYF. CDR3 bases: TGTGCCAGCAGCACTTCCAACTCGATCTACGAGCAGTACTTC.

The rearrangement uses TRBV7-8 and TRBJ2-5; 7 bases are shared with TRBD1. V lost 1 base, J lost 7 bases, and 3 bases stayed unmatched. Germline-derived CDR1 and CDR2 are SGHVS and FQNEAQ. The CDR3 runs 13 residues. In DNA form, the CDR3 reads TGTGCCAGCAGCTTAGGGACAGGCGGGACCCAGTACTTC. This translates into CASSLGTGGTQYF.

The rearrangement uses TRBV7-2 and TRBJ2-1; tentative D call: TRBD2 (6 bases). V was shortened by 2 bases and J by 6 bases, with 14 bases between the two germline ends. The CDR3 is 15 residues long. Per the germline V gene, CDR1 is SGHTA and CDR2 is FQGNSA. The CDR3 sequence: CASSLTGLLSNEQFF. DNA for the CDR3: TGTGCCAGCAGCTTAACGGGACTCCTATCCAATGAGCAGTTCTTC. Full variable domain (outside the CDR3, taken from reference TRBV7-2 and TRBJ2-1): GAGVSQSPSNKVTEKGKDVELRCDPISGHTALYWYRQSLGQGLEFLIYFQGNSAPDKSGLPSDRFSAERTGGSVSTLTIQRTQQEDSAVYLCASSLTGLLSNEQFFGPGTRLTVL.

The CDR3 loop is CASSWISGRDEETQYF. DNA of the CDR3: TGTGCCAGCAGCTGGATTAGCGGGAGGGACGAAGAGACCCAGTACTTC. V is TRBV7-9 and J is TRBJ2-5, with 11 bases lining up with TRBD2. Germline values: CDR1 SEHNR, CDR2 FQNEAQ (reference sequence). The junction had 7 bases not matched to a gene; V was cut back by 4 bases and J by 3 bases. This CDR3 is 16 amino acids long.

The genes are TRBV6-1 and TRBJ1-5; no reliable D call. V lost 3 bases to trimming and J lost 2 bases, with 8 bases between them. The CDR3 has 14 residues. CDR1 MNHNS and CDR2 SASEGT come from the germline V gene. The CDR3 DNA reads TGTGCCAGCAGTGACGGGTTCCGCAATCAGCCCCAGCATTTT. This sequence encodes CASSDGFRNQPQHF.

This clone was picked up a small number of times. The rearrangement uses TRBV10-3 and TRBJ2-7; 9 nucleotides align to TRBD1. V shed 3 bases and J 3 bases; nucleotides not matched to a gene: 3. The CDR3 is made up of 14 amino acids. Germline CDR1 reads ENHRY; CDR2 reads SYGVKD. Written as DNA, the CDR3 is TGTGCCATCAGTGACGGGACAGGGTACTACGAGCAGTACTTC. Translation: CAISDGTGYYEQYF.